The clone carrying this TCR beta chain appeared a few times. Its antigen is unidentified. This record comes from a study of CD8 T cells in ankylosing spondylitis. The CDR3 covers 15 residues. Germline V lookup: CDR1 LGHNA, CDR2 YSLEER. V was pared by 4 bases and J by 3 bases, with 8 bases of the junction left unmatched. Findings and limits, study-wide: Clones tied to disease were said to be significantly enriched in matched ankylosing spondylitis synovial fluid. Roughly eight highly homologous variants made up a TCR beta motif that seemed to typify ankylosing spondylitis blood.

Via MiXCR, TCRdb re-called the 5' RACE reads, giving one row per CDR3 protein. The sample comprises approximately 400,000 distinct CDR3 sequences, roughly 15% of which are singletons, and approximately 1% rests with the top ten. Specimen: blood, either unsorted or a sorted T cell fraction (not recorded which). This sequence joins TRBV4-3 and TRBJ2-7; 8 bases agree with TRBD1. The source of this sequence is a male donor with ankylosing spondylitis. The CDR3 spells CASSRYRGSGYEQYF. The CDR3, as DNA: TGCGCCAGCAGCCGCTACAGGGGGTCAGGCTACGAGCAGTACTTC.